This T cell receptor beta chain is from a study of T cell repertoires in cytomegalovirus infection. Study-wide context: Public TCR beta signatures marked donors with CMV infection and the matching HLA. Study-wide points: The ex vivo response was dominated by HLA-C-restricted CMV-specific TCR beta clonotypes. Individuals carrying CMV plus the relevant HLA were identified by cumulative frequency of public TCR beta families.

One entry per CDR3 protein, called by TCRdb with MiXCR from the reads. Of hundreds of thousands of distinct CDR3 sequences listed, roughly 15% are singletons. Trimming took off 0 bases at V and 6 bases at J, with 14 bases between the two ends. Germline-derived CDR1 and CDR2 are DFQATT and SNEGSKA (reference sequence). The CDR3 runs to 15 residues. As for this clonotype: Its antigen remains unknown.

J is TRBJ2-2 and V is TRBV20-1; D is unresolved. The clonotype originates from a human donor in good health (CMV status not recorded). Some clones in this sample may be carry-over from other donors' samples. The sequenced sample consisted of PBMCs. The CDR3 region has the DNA TGCAGTGCTAGAGACTACCAAAGAGTGGCCGGGGAGCTGTTTTTT. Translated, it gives CSARDYQRVAGELFF.